This T cell receptor beta chain was sequenced in a study of blood T cell repertoires in COVID-19. Study as a whole: Collection of acute and convalescent COVID-19 samples took place in the United States, Italy and Spain. T cells, B-cell-depleted T cells, or PBMCs provided the cDNA or gDNA that served as material.

In the authors' methods: By means of reference gene primer amplification, nucleated cell counts were estimated. Profiled with immunoSEQ multiplex PCR; TCRdb holds only in-frame clones, not every one. From that table come the V and J calls and clone size; the DNA was used to work out D and trimming. Of 130,000 or so clones in the sample, approximately 84% are singletons; the top ten hold about 3.4%. This study enrolled people aged roughly 18 to 90 from 20 to 25 US geographic areas. The V gene's germline CDR1 is DFQATT and CDR2 SNEGSKA (reference sequence). This CDR3 comprises 11 residues. V lost 2 bases and J 5 bases, leaving 3 bases between the germline ends.

This chain connects TRBV20-1 to TRBJ1-4; D not resolved. The TCR comes from a woman aged 45-65 years with acute COVID-19. The specimen was PBMCs or T cells enriched from blood (not recorded which). In DNA, the CDR3 is TGCAGTGCTAGAAGCAATGAAAAACTGTTTTTT. This sequence encodes CSARSNEKLFF.